The clone carrying this T cell receptor beta chain was seen a single time. The target antigen is unknown. Second doses that came at about 4 or about 12 weeks were put together. This record comes from a study of T cell responses to AZD1222 COVID-19 vaccine. J gave up 3 bases and V 3 bases, and 5 bases lay outside the gene matches. The length of the CDR3 is 15 residues. Germline V lookup: CDR1 KGHSH, CDR2 LQKENI. Data came from immunoSEQ multiplex PCR; TCRdb stores just in-frame clones and leaves some out. The sample lists 200,000 or so clones, roughly 92% occurring once. Study-level results: Donors were mostly white British, more females; clonal diversity possibly underestimated. Two AZD1222 doses significantly raised spike-specific TCR breadth and depth over controls.

The genes are TRBV18 and TRBJ2-7; TRBD2 aligns across 10 bases. The sequencing used peripheral blood, collected 28 days after the second AZD1222 dose. The sequence derives from an adult who received the AZD1222 COVID-19 vaccine. The CDR3: CASSPSSGGGYEQYF. The CDR3 region has the DNA TGTGCCAGCTCACCTTCTAGCGGGGGTGGCTACGAGCAGTACTTC.